These 3 T cell receptor beta chains came from one sample sequenced in a study of control samples from healthy donors and cancer patients. Method: immunoSEQ multiplex PCR; TCRdb's copy keeps in-frame clones and lacks some. The data show around 53,000 clones, about 90% seen once. The sequenced sample consisted of PBMCs. The receptors derive from a man aged 55 to 70 with head and neck cancer.

This clone appeared once. Mismatch with germline at one junction end may stem from a read error. DNA of the CDR3: TGTGCCGGCAGCCTTCTCCGTAGCGGGAGGGCCAATGAGCAGTTCTTC. Residues: CAGSLLRSGRANEQFF. This rearrangement joins TRBV7-6 to TRBJ2-1, with 11 nucleotides matching TRBD2. This CDR3 spans 16 amino acids. Per germline, CDR1 SGHVS and CDR2 FNYEAQ.

This clone has just a few counts. The rearrangement joins TRBV27 to TRBJ1-5; D not certain. The V and J ends lost 2 bases and 0 bases respectively, with 5 bases between them. CDR1 MNHEY and CDR2 SMNVEV come from the germline V gene (reference sequence). CDR3 length: 14 amino acids. CDR3 sequence (DNA): TGTGCCAGCAGTTTAGCAGATAGCAATCAGCCCCAGCATTTT. Amino acids: CASSLADSNQPQHF.

The V call is TRBV9, the J call TRBJ2-1; D might be TRBD1 (6 bases). Trimming removed 4 bases from V and 6 bases from J, with 14 bases in between. Germline V gives CDR1 SGDLS, CDR2 YYNGEE. The CDR3 extends over 14 amino acids. The DNA of the CDR3 is TGTGCCAGCAGCCTCCCCGGGACACTCAATGAGCAGTTCTTC. It specifies CASSLPGTLNEQFF. Full variable domain (remainder filled in from reference TRBV9 and TRBJ2-1): DSGVTQTPKHLITATGQRVTLRCSPRSGDLSVYWYQQSLDQGLQFLIQYYNGEERAKGNILERFSAQQFPDLHSELNLSSLELGDSALYFCASSLPGTLNEQFFGPGTRLTVL.